Following are 25 T cell receptor beta chains from one sample sequenced in a study of T-cell memory formation after mild COVID-19. In TCRdb, the 5' RACE reads were re-called with MiXCR into one record per CDR3 protein. The table includes 540,000 or so distinct CDR3 sequences, just over 20% detected once. The source material was PBMCs or a T cell subset sorted from them (not recorded which). These receptor sequences come from an adult woman who had mild COVID-19 (a few samples of this study predate the infection). Cell type and time point are not known.

J is TRBJ1-1 and V is TRBV7-9; the D gene is possibly TRBD1 (5 bases). Germline V gene lookup returns CDR1 SEHNR and CDR2 FQNEAQ (reference sequence). The germline V and J ends were trimmed by 6 bases and 1 base, with 15 bases remaining between them. The CDR3 is made up of 15 amino acids. CDR3 coding DNA: TGTGCCAGCAGGGAAACGGGGCAGTCGAACACTGAAGCTTTCTTT. Its protein product is CASRETGQSNTEAFF. The full variable domain, with the rest looked up from reference TRBV7-9 and TRBJ1-1, is DTGVSQNPRHKITKRGQNVTFRCDPISEHNRLYWYRQTLGQGPEFLTYFQNEAQLEKSRLLSDRFSAERPKGSFSTLEIQRTEQGDSAMYLCASRETGQSNTEAFFGQGTRLTVV.

The chain combines TRBV5-1 with TRBJ2-7; D might be TRBD2 (5 bases). V gave up 1 base and J gave up 5 bases, with 16 bases separating them. The CDR3 has 15 residues. CDR1 and CDR2 (germline): SGHRS, YFSETQ. CDR3 bases: TGCGCCAGCAGCTTGTTTCCGGGGAACCCCGACGAGCAGTACTTC. Translation gives CASSLFPGNPDEQYF. The full variable domain, with the rest looked up from reference TRBV5-1 and TRBJ2-7, is KAGVTQTPRYLIKTRGQQVTLSCSPISGHRSVSWYQQTPGQGLQFLFEYFSETQRNKGNFPGRFSGRQFSNSRSEMNVSTLELGDSALYLCASSLFPGNPDEQYFGPGTRLTVT.

Here the CDR3 reads CASSQEGPSGQGTYEQYF. The DNA of the CDR3 is TGTGCCAGCAGCCAAGAGGGGCCGTCAGGACAGGGTACCTACGAGCAGTACTTC. V is TRBV4-2 and J is TRBJ2-7; 8 bases line up with TRBD1. CDR1 LGHNA and CDR2 YNFKEQ come from the germline V gene. This CDR3 is 18 amino acids long. Unmatched junction bases numbered 12, after V lost 0 bases and J lost 2 bases.

Written as DNA, the CDR3 is TGCGCCAGCAGCTTGGCCTATGGACAGGGCGCGTACGAGCAGTACTTC. As protein: CASSLAYGQGAYEQYF. V usage is TRBV5-1 and J usage is TRBJ2-7; 8 bases are a match to TRBD1. V shed 0 bases and J 4 bases; nucleotides not matched to a gene: 9. Germline CDR1 and CDR2: SGHRS and YFSETQ. This CDR3 is built from 16 residues.

The table lists this clonotype with a few counts. The chain is built from TRBV5-1 and TRBJ2-7; no firm D call. Trimming left V 4 bases short and J 0 bases short, with 11 bases between. The CDR3 has 14 residues. Germline assignment: CDR1 SGHRS and CDR2 YFSETQ. Written as DNA, the CDR3 is TGCGCCAGCAGCACCGATGGGTCCTCCTACGAGCAGTACTTC. This sequence encodes CASSTDGSSYEQYF. Supplemented by reference TRBV5-1 and TRBJ2-7, the full variable domain reads KAGVTQTPRYLIKTRGQQVTLSCSPISGHRSVSWYQQTPGQGLQFLFEYFSETQRNKGNFPGRFSGRQFSNSRSEMNVSTLELGDSALYLCASSTDGSSYEQYFGPGTRLTVT.

This clonotype has more than one count but fewer than ten. The chain combines TRBV24-1 with TRBJ2-1; 9 nucleotides agree with TRBD1. V dropped 7 bases and J dropped 1; count of bases not matched to a gene: 7. The V gene's germline CDR1 is KGHDR and CDR2 SFDVKD. The CDR3 spans 16 residues. The DNA of the CDR3 is TGTGCCACCAGAGGGACAGGGAGAGGGTCCTACAATGAGCAGTTCTTC. Amino acid sequence: CATRGTGRGSYNEQFF.

The V call is TRBV20-1, the J call TRBJ2-3, with TRBD2 matching over 9 bases. V gave up 6 bases and J gave up 0 bases; unmatched junction bases: 7. Germline V gene lookup returns CDR1 DFQATT and CDR2 SNEGSKA (reference sequence). This CDR3 is built from 15 residues. The CDR3 loop reads CSAPRTSVSTDTQYF. CDR3 coding DNA: TGCAGTGCCCCCAGGACTAGCGTTAGCACAGATACGCAGTATTTT.

This clonotype showed up just a few times. The chain uses TRBV9 and TRBJ1-1; TRBD1 aligns across 11 bases. The germline V gene has CDR1 SGDLS and CDR2 YYNGEE. The CDR3 loop spans 14 amino acids. Trimming removed 3 bases from V and 8 bases from J; junction bases left unmatched: 6. The CDR3 here is CASSDSWDRGEAFF. CDR3 DNA: TGTGCCAGCAGCGACAGCTGGGACAGGGGGGAAGCTTTCTTT.

This chain links TRBV6-1 with TRBJ1-1; maybe TRBD1 (5 bases). Trimming shortened V by 6 bases and J by 4 bases, and 15 bases separated the two germline ends. This CDR3 spans 14 amino acids. Germline lookup yields CDR1 MNHNS and CDR2 SASEGT. The CDR3 is CASSKGEGGTEAFF. As DNA, the CDR3 is TGTGCCAGCAGCAAAGGGGAGGGTGGCACTGAAGCTTTCTTT.

The chain uses TRBV7-6 and TRBJ2-3, with D possibly being TRBD2 (6 bases). Per the germline V gene, CDR1 is SGHVS and CDR2 is FNYEAQ. CDR3 length: 15 residues. The V end was cut by 2 bases, the J end by 2 bases, with 11 bases between. CDR3: CASSLLADHTDTQYF. The CDR3 DNA sequence: TGTGCCAGCAGCTTATTAGCGGACCACACAGATACGCAGTATTTT.

This clonotype came up a few times. The V call is TRBV3-1, the J call TRBJ1-1; the match to TRBD1 covers 8 bases. Germline V CDR1 and CDR2: LGHDT, YNNKEL (reference sequence). The CDR3 is 13 amino acids. J lost 7 bases, V lost 6 bases, and 7 bases had no gene match. The DNA of the CDR3 is TGTGCCAGCAGGCCCGGGACAGGCAATGAAGCTTTCTTT. Amino acid sequence: CASRPGTGNEAFF.

This clonotype came up many times. V usage is TRBV4-1 and J usage is TRBJ2-3; D unclear. V lost 0 bases, J lost 3 bases, and 10 bases lay in between. The CDR3 runs 15 residues. In germline, CDR1 is MGHRA, CDR2 YSYEKL. DNA of the CDR3: TGCGCCAGCAGCCAAGAAGCAACCCGAACAGATACGCAGTATTTT. It specifies CASSQEATRTDTQYF.

In this sample, this clonotype turned up once. The V and J genes are TRBV7-3 and TRBJ1-6; perhaps TRBD1 as D (6 bases). The germline V gene encodes CDR1 SGHTA and CDR2 FQGTGA. With 1 base removed from V and 7 bases from J, the gap between germline ends came to 8 bases. The CDR3 has 14 residues. CDR3: CASSLKGGNSPLHF. In DNA, the CDR3 is TGTGCCAGCAGCTTAAAGGGGGGCAATTCACCCCTCCACTTT.

The chain couples TRBV6-2 or TRBV6-3 to TRBJ2-7; D is perhaps TRBD2 (6 bases). The germline V and J ends were trimmed by 6 bases and 4 bases, with 22 bases remaining between them. CDR1 MNHEY and CDR2 SVGEGT come from the germline V gene. CDR3 length: 16 residues. The CDR3 spells CASSRTRDSPSYEQYF. The CDR3 coding sequence is TGTGCCAGCAGCCGAACCCGGGACTCTCCGAGTTACGAGCAGTACTTC.

The chain employs TRBV9 and TRBJ2-5; TRBD2 agrees at 10 bases. The junction had 6 bases not matched to a gene; V was cut back by 2 bases and J by 2 bases. CDR1 is SGDLS, CDR2 YYNGEE, per germline. This CDR3 is built from 16 residues. CDR3 amino acids: CASSVTSGVVQETQYF. The CDR3 nucleotides read TGTGCCAGCAGCGTTACTAGCGGGGTTGTTCAAGAGACCCAGTACTTC.

The chain recombines TRBV7-2 with TRBJ1-1; 7 bases fit TRBD1. The V gene end was trimmed by 5 bases and the J gene end by 6 bases; junction bases not matched to a gene: 6. This CDR3 contains 13 residues. The germline gives CDR1 SGHTA, CDR2 FQGNSA. The CDR3 nucleotides read TGTGCCAGCAGCCCCCGACAGGGACCTGAAGCTTTCTTT. This translates into CASSPRQGPEAFF.

This clonotype was detected a few times. The J gene is TRBJ2-1, the V gene TRBV7-2; no clear D. This CDR3 region has 13 residues. Germline V gene data show CDR1 as SGHTA and CDR2 as FQGNSA. Trimming took 4 bases from V and 4 from J, leaving 8 bases between them. CDR3 sequence (DNA): TGTGCCAGCAGCTACAGAGATTACAATGAGCAGTTCTTC. As protein: CASSYRDYNEQFF.

The CDR3 protein is CASSESFSSLGTVLYNEQFF. The CDR3 nucleotides read TGTGCCAGCAGTGAAAGTTTTAGTTCTCTAGGGACAGTTCTGTACAATGAGCAGTTCTTC. The genes are TRBV2 and TRBJ2-1; 7 bases match TRBD1. The germline V gene has CDR1 SNHLY and CDR2 FYNNEI. V was pared by 2 bases and J by 4 bases, with 20 bases of the junction left unmatched. CDR3 length: 20 amino acids.

This clonotype showed up just a few times. Here the CDR3 DNA reads TGCGCCAGCAGCCCGGTTAGGGGACAGGGGGCGAATGAGCAGTTCTTC. Its protein product is CASSPVRGQGANEQFF. The chain combines TRBV5-1 with TRBJ2-1; 12 bases align to TRBD1. This CDR3 region has 16 residues. J gave up 7 bases and V 4 bases, and 9 bases lay outside the gene matches. Germline V CDR1 and CDR2: SGHRS, YFSETQ.

The chain carries TRBV7-8 and TRBJ2-7; no reliable D call. This CDR3 is 15 amino acids long. V lost 0 bases and J lost 5, with 14 bases in between. The germline V gene encodes CDR1 SGHVS and CDR2 FQNEAQ. The CDR3 here is CASSLARTVRDEQYF. The CDR3 DNA reads as TGTGCCAGCAGCTTAGCGCGGACGGTCCGAGACGAGCAGTACTTC.

This clonotype has more than one count but fewer than ten. The chain combines TRBV12-3 or TRBV12-4 with TRBJ2-1; 13 bases are a match to TRBD2. There are 16 residues in the CDR3. With 6 bases clipped from V and 3 bases from J, the junction kept 5 bases outside the gene matches. DNA of the CDR3: TGTGCCAGCAGCCCCGGACTAGCGGGGGTCTACAATGAGCAGTTCTTC. Translated, it gives CASSPGLAGVYNEQFF.

This CDR3 is CASSVQGASGANVLTF. CDR3 in DNA: TGTGCCAGCAGTGTACAGGGGGCGTCTGGGGCCAACGTCCTGACTTTC. The chain recombines TRBV25-1 with TRBJ2-6; 9 nucleotides line up with TRBD1. Losses at the gene ends were 4 bases for V and 1 base for J; bases not matched to a gene: 2. There are 16 residues in the CDR3. CDR1 is MGHDK, CDR2 SYGVNS, per germline.

V gene TRBV4-1 combines with J gene TRBJ2-7; D is perhaps TRBD2 (6 bases). Germline V gives CDR1 MGHRA, CDR2 YSYEKL. This CDR3 spans 16 amino acids. Trimming removed 4 bases at V and 1 base at J, with 17 bases between. This CDR3 reads CASSPSIAALSYEQYF. The DNA for the CDR3 is TGCGCCAGCAGCCCCTCTATAGCGGCCCTATCCTACGAGCAGTACTTC.

This clonotype has only a few counts. The chain uses TRBV7-3 and TRBJ2-1, with no clear D. The V end was cut by 3 bases, the J end by 7 bases, with 19 bases between. This CDR3 has 16 amino acids. Germline lookup yields CDR1 SGHTA and CDR2 FQGTGA. CDR3 region: CASSFRPLASSNEQFF. The CDR3 DNA reads TGTGCCAGCAGCTTTAGACCCCTTGCCAGCTCAAATGAGCAGTTCTTC.

In this sample, this clonotype turned up a few times. The J gene is TRBJ1-1, the V gene TRBV20-1; 8 bases line up with TRBD1. Germline trimming cut 0 bases from V and 4 bases from J; bases unmatched to any gene: 7. Looked up from germline, CDR1 is DFQATT and CDR2 is SNEGSKA (reference sequence). The length of the CDR3 is 15 residues. CDR3 DNA sequence: TGCAGTGCTAGAGATTTGGCAGGGGGCGGCACTGAAGCTTTCTTT. Residues: CSARDLAGGGTEAFF.